Given below is one T cell receptor beta chain in context. The data belong to a study of identical twins. Template switching added a universal primer site, and cDNA bore unique molecular identifiers. MiXCR, run by TCRdb on the 5' RACE reads, gives a single entry per CDR3 protein. Found here are 200,000 to 250,000 distinct CDR3 sequences, 5.5% to 7% of them singletons; the top ten hold roughly 3.9%. In addition, the sample was reused for a study of yellow fever vaccine responses in identical twins. Per that study: Reportedly, twins showed a vaccine T cell response that looked partly convergent and partly personalized.

This TCR was sampled from a woman aged 18-29 years in good health. Specimen: memory (CD45RO+) T cells sorted from blood.

CDR3 nucleotides: TGCAGTGCTTTATGGACTAGCGTGTTCAAAAACATTCAGTACTTC. Its protein product is CSALWTSVFKNIQYF. The chain recombines TRBV20-1 with TRBJ2-4; 9 bases align to TRBD2. The germline V gene has CDR1 DFQATT and CDR2 SNEGSKA (reference sequence). CDR3 length equals 15 residues. The J segment lost 3 bases and the V segment lost 5 bases, leaving 8 bases of the junction unmatched.